The 3 T cell receptor beta chains below all came from one sample that was sequenced in a study of CD8 T cells in ankylosing spondylitis. One entry per CDR3 protein results from TCRdb running MiXCR on the 5' RACE reads. The sample lists around 250,000 distinct CDR3 sequences, over 30% seen once, with roughly 4.2% in the top ten. Sequenced material: blood, either unsorted or a sorted T cell fraction (not recorded which). These receptors came from a male donor with ankylosing spondylitis or in good health (not recorded which).

In its sample, this clonotype was seen many times. The gene calls are TRBV6-5 and TRBJ1-2; 7 nucleotides match TRBD1. Germline V gene sequence: CDR1 MNHEY, CDR2 SVGAGI. Germline trimming cut 9 bases from V and 4 bases from J; bases unmatched to any gene: 2. The CDR3 contains 11 residues. This CDR3 reads CASRQGYGYTF. CDR3 nucleotide sequence: TGTGCCAGTAGACAGGGCTATGGCTACACCTTC.

This clonotype was counted only a few times. The J gene is TRBJ2-3, the V gene TRBV7-9; 7 bases fit TRBD1. Germline V CDR1 and CDR2: SEHNR, FQNEAQ (reference sequence). V shed 6 bases, J shed 4 bases, and the junction held 4 bases outside the gene matches. The CDR3 consists of 13 residues. The CDR3 spells CASSTTGADTQYF. The DNA for the CDR3 is TGTGCCAGCAGTACTACAGGGGCAGATACGCAGTATTTT.

The chain recombines TRBV3-1 with TRBJ2-7; 12 bases align to TRBD1. This CDR3 contains 18 residues. V lost 0 bases, J lost 3 bases, and 9 bases stayed unmatched. Germline V gene data show CDR1 as LGHDT and CDR2 as YNNKEL (reference sequence). Here the CDR3 DNA reads TGTGCCAGCAGCCAAGATGGGGACAGGGGGCCTATAGGCTACGAGCAGTACTTC. This codes for CASSQDGDRGPIGYEQYF.